The 30 T cell receptor beta chains reported below all come from one sample, sequenced in a study of T cell repertoires in cytomegalovirus infection. Each CDR3 protein is one row after TCRdb ran MiXCR on the reads. Here the sample spans more than 350,000 distinct CDR3 sequences, roughly a third being singletons. The specimen was PBMCs. The receptors stem from a human donor in good health (CMV status not recorded). Some clones in this sample may be carry-over from other donors' samples.

A few counts support this clonotype. The V and J genes are TRBV7-6 and TRBJ1-4; 9 bases are a match to TRBD1. V lost 5 bases to trimming and J lost 1 base; unmatched junction nucleotides: 5. CDR3 length equals 16 residues. The germline V gene encodes CDR1 SGHVS and CDR2 FNYEAQ. The CDR3 DNA reads TGTGCCAGCAGCCTGGGACAGGGTGGAACTAATGAAAAACTGTTTTTT. Its protein is CASSLGQGGTNEKLFF.

There are many counts of this clonotype. The rearrangement uses TRBV7-2 and TRBJ2-5, with D possibly being TRBD1 (6 bases). Germline-derived CDR1 and CDR2 are SGHTA and FQGNSA. Trimming shortened V by 3 bases and J by 1 base, and 9 bases separated the two germline ends. The CDR3 is made up of 14 amino acids. The CDR3 bases are TGTGCCAGCAGCTTGTACAGGGCCCAAGAGACCCAGTACTTC. Translating gives CASSLYRAQETQYF.

This chain links TRBV19 with TRBJ2-2; the match to TRBD1 covers 7 bases. This CDR3 has 21 amino acids. The ends lost 4 bases at V and 2 bases at J; junction bases unmatched: 22. The germline V gene has CDR1 LNHDA and CDR2 SQIVND (reference sequence). In DNA form, the CDR3 reads TGTGCCAGTAGTAGCCGACAGGGCGCTGCCCTGAGAGGAAGAAACACCGGGGAGCTGTTTTTT. Residues: CASSSRQGAALRGRNTGELFF.

This clonotype was counted ten times or more. This chain joins TRBV7-2 and TRBJ2-7; D may be TRBD1 (6 bases). Trimming pared 5 bases from V and 1 base from J, leaving 9 bases between. Germline CDR1 reads SGHTA; CDR2 reads FQGNSA. This CDR3 has 13 residues. The CDR3 sequence: CASSHDRSYEQYF. The CDR3 DNA sequence: TGTGCCAGCAGCCACGACAGGTCCTACGAGCAGTACTTC.

The rearrangement uses TRBV2 and TRBJ1-4, with 7 nucleotides matching TRBD1. The CDR3 extends over 15 amino acids. Germline V gene sequence: CDR1 SNHLY, CDR2 FYNNEI. The V segment lost 5 bases and the J segment 3 bases; nucleotides outside the gene matches: 6. Written as DNA, the CDR3 is TGTGCCAGCAGTCGACAGGGAGCGGCTAATGAAAAACTGTTTTTT. It translates to CASSRQGAANEKLFF.

The V call is TRBV12-3 or TRBV12-4, the J call TRBJ2-2, with D maybe TRBD1 (6 bases). Between the trimmed V and J ends, which lost 4 bases and 1 base, there was a span of 10 bases. CDR3 length: 15 residues. CDR3 protein: CASSSFRGNTGELFF. For the CDR3, the DNA is TGTGCCAGCAGTTCCTTCAGGGGGAACACCGGGGAGCTGTTTTTT.

This clonotype was detected ten times or more. V is TRBV12-3 or TRBV12-4 and J is TRBJ2-4; a possible D gene is TRBD1 (6 bases). The V gene lost 8 bases and the J gene lost 9 bases, with 23 bases spanning the gap. This CDR3 is 15 amino acids long. This CDR3 reads CASAGVHRVSGIQYF. CDR3 DNA sequence: TGTGCCAGCGCGGGCGTACACAGGGTTTCGGGCATTCAGTACTTC.

This clonotype appeared a few times. The rearrangement uses TRBV2 and TRBJ2-2; 7 nucleotides line up with TRBD1. The CDR3 runs 15 residues. In germline, CDR1 is SNHLY, CDR2 FYNNEI. V shed 2 bases, J shed 4 bases, and the junction held 4 bases outside the gene matches. CDR3 protein: CASSEQGVSTGELFF. The CDR3 DNA follows: TGTGCCAGCAGTGAACAGGGGGTTTCCACCGGGGAGCTGTTTTTT.

At least ten counts were recorded for this clonotype. This sequence joins TRBV6-1 and TRBJ2-6; no definite D call. This CDR3 is built from 15 residues. The V gene's germline CDR1 is MNHNS and CDR2 SASEGT. With 7 bases removed from V and 1 base from J, the gap between germline ends came to 11 bases. The CDR3 region is CASTDGLSGANVLTF. CDR3 nucleotides: TGTGCCAGCACCGACGGGCTGTCTGGGGCCAACGTCCTGACTTTC.

This clonotype was counted many times. V and J are TRBV6-1 and TRBJ2-7; 7 bases are a match to TRBD1. Germline assignment: CDR1 MNHNS and CDR2 SASEGT. This CDR3 comprises 15 residues. V lost 3 bases to trimming and J lost 3 bases; unmatched junction nucleotides: 8. CDR3 in amino acids: CASSESQGGDYEQYF. CDR3 in DNA: TGTGCCAGCAGTGAGAGTCAAGGGGGCGACTACGAGCAGTACTTC.

The chain has TRBV20-1 and TRBJ1-1; TRBD1 is a possible D gene (6 bases). The V end was cut by 1 base, the J end by 7 bases, with 13 bases between. This CDR3 has 13 amino acids. The germline gives CDR1 DFQATT, CDR2 SNEGSKA (reference sequence). Here the CDR3 reads CSARGGGASEAFF. CDR3 bases: TGCAGTGCTAGAGGAGGGGGGGCGAGTGAAGCTTTCTTT.

V gene TRBV6-1 combines with J gene TRBJ2-5, with TRBD1 matching over 9 bases. Germline V lookup: CDR1 MNHNS, CDR2 SASEGT. Trimming took 6 bases from V and 5 from J; bases not matched to a gene: 10. This CDR3 spans 15 amino acids. The CDR3 nucleotides are TGTGCCAGCAGGACGACAGGGGGTAGTGTTGAGACCCAGTACTTC. This translates into CASRTTGGSVETQYF.

Only a few counts were recorded for this clonotype. V usage is TRBV7-9 and J usage is TRBJ2-7; TRBD1 agrees at 10 bases. Germline assignment: CDR1 SEHNR and CDR2 FQNEAQ (reference sequence). Losses at the gene ends were 5 bases for V and 2 bases for J; bases not matched to a gene: 27. CDR3 length: 22 residues. The chain's CDR3 is CASSKDMAWDRGNPGEPYEQYF. For the CDR3, the DNA is TGTGCCAGCAGCAAAGATATGGCGTGGGACAGGGGTAATCCTGGTGAGCCCTACGAGCAGTACTTC.

The V call is TRBV2, the J call TRBJ2-5; 9 nucleotides align to TRBD2. CDR3 length equals 16 residues. Germline CDR1 is SNHLY and CDR2 is FYNNEI. Germline trimming cut 3 bases from V and 4 bases from J; bases unmatched to any gene: 9. For the CDR3, the DNA is TGTGCCAGCAGTGAGATAGCGGGGGCCTTTGGAGAGACCCAGTACTTC. Protein: CASSEIAGAFGETQYF. The full variable domain, with the rest looked up from reference TRBV2 and TRBJ2-5, is EPEVTQTPSHQVTQMGQEVILRCVPISNHLYFYWYRQILGQKVEFLVSFYNNEISEKSEIFDDQFSVERPDGSNFTLKIRSTKLEDSAMYFCASSEIAGAFGETQYFGPGTRLLVL.

This clonotype was seen many times. This chain uses TRBV2 with TRBJ2-2; perhaps TRBD1 as D (5 bases). Germline CDR1 is SNHLY and CDR2 is FYNNEI. This CDR3 has 14 amino acids. The V end lost 6 bases, the J end lost 1 base, and 9 bases lay between the germline ends. The CDR3 loop is CASRGQGNTGELFF. CDR3 sequence (DNA): TGTGCCAGCAGAGGCCAGGGGAACACCGGGGAGCTGTTTTTT.

The gene calls are TRBV2 and TRBJ2-1, with TRBD2 matching over 12 bases. Germline V gives CDR1 SNHLY, CDR2 FYNNEI. V gave up 1 base and J gave up 10 bases; unmatched junction bases: 14. The CDR3 is 18 amino acids. DNA for the CDR3: TGTGCCAGCAGTGAAGAAGAGATAGGAACTAGCGGGGGGAGGGAGCAGTTCTTC. Translating it yields CASSEEEIGTSGGREQFF.

V usage is TRBV12-3 or TRBV12-4 and J usage is TRBJ1-4; D gene uncertain. CDR3 length equals 15 residues. V lost 7 bases, J lost 7 bases, and 19 bases lay in between. CDR3 DNA: TGTGCCAGCACCCCACGGGAGAGACGTGGTGAAAAACTGTTTTTT. Encoded protein: CASTPRERRGEKLFF.

The J gene is TRBJ2-5, the V gene TRBV5-4; TRBD1 matches 8 bases. In germline, CDR1 is SGHNT, CDR2 YYREEE (reference sequence). V was pared by 2 bases and J by 5 bases, with 8 bases of the junction left unmatched. The CDR3 covers 15 residues. CDR3: CASSFSSGGYETQYF. The CDR3 DNA reads as TGTGCCAGCAGCTTCTCTTCAGGGGGCTACGAGACCCAGTACTTC.

This clonotype was counted a few times. The chain couples TRBV4-1 to TRBJ1-4, with 9 nucleotides matching TRBD1. The trim removed 1 base at V and 10 bases at J, leaving 7 bases unmatched. The CDR3 is 15 amino acids. In germline, CDR1 is MGHRA, CDR2 YSYEKL. Written as DNA, the CDR3 is TGCGCCAGCAGCCAAGGAGGGACAGGGCGAGGAAAACTGTTTTTT. This sequence encodes CASSQGGTGRGKLFF.

This clonotype has ten or more counts. The genes are TRBV7-2 and TRBJ2-5, with TRBD2 matching 10 bases. The CDR3 has 22 residues. J was trimmed by 1 base and V by 1 base; bases with no gene match: 21. CDR1 and CDR2 from the germline V gene are SGHTA and FQGNSA. CDR3 nucleotide sequence: TGTGCCAGCAGCTTAGGGCTCGCGCAGGGGATTGGACTAGCGGCGATCCAAGAGACCCAGTACTTC. This encodes CASSLGLAQGIGLAAIQETQYF.

This clonotype was detected once. The chain combines TRBV5-4 with TRBJ2-2; D may correspond to TRBD1 or TRBD2 (7 bases each). The CDR3 is made up of 17 amino acids. Trimming removed 1 base at V and 5 bases at J, with 18 bases between. Germline V gene lookup returns CDR1 SGHNT and CDR2 YYREEE (reference sequence). The CDR3, as DNA: TGTGCCAGCAGCTTGTCCAGCGGGGCCAGGGGGACCGGGGAGCTGTTTTTT. This codes for CASSLSSGARGTGELFF.

The CDR3 sequence is CASSLAVSGTEAFF. The CDR3 DNA reads as TGTGCCAGCAGCTTAGCCGTATCGGGCACTGAAGCTTTCTTT. The gene calls are TRBV7-9 and TRBJ1-1; D is unresolved. Germline loops: CDR1 SEHNR, CDR2 FQNEAQ (reference sequence). Trimming stripped 0 bases from V and 4 bases from J, with 9 bases between. CDR3 size: 14 residues.

This clonotype was recorded many times. This rearrangement joins TRBV19 to TRBJ2-6; D may be TRBD1 (6 bases). Germline V gives CDR1 LNHDA, CDR2 SQIVND (reference sequence). This CDR3 has 16 residues. Trimming pared 5 bases from V and 0 bases from J, leaving 11 bases between. For the CDR3, the DNA is TGTGCCAGTAGTGACCGAGGGGGCTCTGGGGCCAACGTCCTGACTTTC. Encoded protein: CASSDRGGSGANVLTF.

This clonotype has more than one count but fewer than ten. The J gene is TRBJ1-1, the V gene TRBV6-2 or TRBV6-3; the match to TRBD1 covers 12 bases. Germline trimming cut 7 bases from V and 11 bases from J; bases unmatched to any gene: 8. CDR1 and CDR2 (germline): MNHEY, SVGEGT. The CDR3 consists of 13 residues. The CDR3 loop is CASNPRDRGQAFF. In DNA, the CDR3 is TGTGCCAGCAACCCCCGGGACAGGGGGCAGGCTTTCTTT.

This clonotype was observed a few times. The gene calls are TRBV28 and TRBJ1-6, with D uncertain. Germline-derived CDR1 and CDR2 are MDHEN and SYDVKM. Trimming took 7 bases from V and 7 from J, leaving 8 bases between them. The CDR3 contains 12 residues. The CDR3 region has the DNA TGTGCCAGCACAACACGGAATTCACCCCTCCACTTT. Translation gives CASTTRNSPLHF.

In this sample, this clonotype turned up many times. The chain couples TRBV4-3 to TRBJ1-2, with a possible D match to TRBD1 (5 bases). Germline V gives CDR1 LGHNA, CDR2 YSLEER. V dropped 4 bases and J dropped 4 bases, with 13 bases sitting between them. There are 14 residues in the CDR3. CDR3 sequence reads: CASSPERDSYGYTF. Written as DNA, the CDR3 is TGCGCCAGCAGCCCTGAACGGGACTCCTATGGCTACACCTTC.

This clonotype was observed at least ten times. DNA for the CDR3: TGTGCCACCAGCAGAGAGTACGGTCGGGCTTTCTTT. Its protein is CATSREYGRAFF. The V gene is TRBV15, the J gene TRBJ1-1; D not certain. Germline CDR1 and CDR2: LNHNV and YYDKDF (reference sequence). The V gene lost 0 bases and the J gene lost 11 bases, with 10 bases spanning the gap. The CDR3 loop spans 12 amino acids.

The sample holds a few counts of this clonotype. This chain links TRBV7-8 with TRBJ1-1, with 7 bases fitting TRBD1. J gave up 5 bases and V 7 bases, and 10 bases lay outside the gene matches. The CDR3 runs to 14 residues. CDR1 is SGHVS, CDR2 FQNEAQ, per germline. The CDR3, as DNA: TGTGCCAGCACCCTAACGACAGGGATGACTGAAGCTTTCTTT. It specifies CASTLTTGMTEAFF.

This clonotype was found a few times. The chain joins TRBV2 to TRBJ1-5, with a possible D match to TRBD1 (5 bases). V was shortened by 0 bases and J by 7 bases, with 13 bases between the two germline ends. CDR3 length: 15 residues. The germline V gene encodes CDR1 SNHLY and CDR2 FYNNEI. The CDR3 loop reads CASSEAPRVGQPQHF. The CDR3 region has the DNA TGTGCCAGCAGTGAAGCGCCCAGGGTCGGGCAGCCCCAGCATTTT.

This clonotype came up many times. This chain connects TRBV6-1 to TRBJ1-3; 7 bases agree with TRBD1. Unmatched junction bases numbered 11, after V lost 6 bases and J lost 0 bases. This CDR3 has 17 residues. Germline values: CDR1 MNHNS, CDR2 SASEGT. The CDR3 sequence: CASRNRQGMSSGNTIYF. The CDR3 nucleotides read TGTGCCAGCAGAAATCGACAGGGAATGAGCTCTGGAAACACCATATATTTT.